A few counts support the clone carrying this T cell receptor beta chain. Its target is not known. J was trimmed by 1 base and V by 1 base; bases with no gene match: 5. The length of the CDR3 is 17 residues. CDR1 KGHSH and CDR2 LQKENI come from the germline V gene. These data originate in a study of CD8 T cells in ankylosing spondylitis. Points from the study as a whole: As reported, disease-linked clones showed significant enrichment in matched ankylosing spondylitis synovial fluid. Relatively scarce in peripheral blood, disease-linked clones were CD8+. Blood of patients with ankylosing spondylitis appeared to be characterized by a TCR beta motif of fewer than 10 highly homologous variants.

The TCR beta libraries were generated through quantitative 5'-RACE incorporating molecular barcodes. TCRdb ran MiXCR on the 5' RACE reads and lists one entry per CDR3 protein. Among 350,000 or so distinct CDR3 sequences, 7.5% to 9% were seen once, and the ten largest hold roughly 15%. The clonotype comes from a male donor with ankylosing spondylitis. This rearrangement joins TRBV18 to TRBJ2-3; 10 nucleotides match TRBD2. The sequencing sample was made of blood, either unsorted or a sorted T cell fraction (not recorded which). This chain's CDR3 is CASSPQGLATRTDTQYF. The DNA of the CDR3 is TGTGCCAGCTCACCACAGGGACTAGCGACCCGCACAGATACGCAGTATTTT.